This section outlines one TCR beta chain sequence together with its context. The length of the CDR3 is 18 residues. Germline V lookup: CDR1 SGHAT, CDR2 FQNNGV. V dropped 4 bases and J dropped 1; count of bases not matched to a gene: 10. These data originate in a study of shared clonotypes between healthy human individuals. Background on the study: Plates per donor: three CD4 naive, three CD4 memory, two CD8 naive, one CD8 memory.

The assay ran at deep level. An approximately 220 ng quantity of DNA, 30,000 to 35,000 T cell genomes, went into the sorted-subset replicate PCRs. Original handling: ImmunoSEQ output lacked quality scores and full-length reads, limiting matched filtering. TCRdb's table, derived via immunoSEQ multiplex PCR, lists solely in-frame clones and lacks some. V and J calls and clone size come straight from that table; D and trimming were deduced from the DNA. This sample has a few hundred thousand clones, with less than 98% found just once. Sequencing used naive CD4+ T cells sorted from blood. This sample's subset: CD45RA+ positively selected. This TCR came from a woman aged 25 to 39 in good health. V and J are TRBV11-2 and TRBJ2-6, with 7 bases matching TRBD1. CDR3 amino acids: CASSSLPGQRSGANVLTF. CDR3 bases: TGTGCCAGCAGCTCCCTCCCGGGACAGAGATCTGGGGCCAACGTCCTGACTTTC.